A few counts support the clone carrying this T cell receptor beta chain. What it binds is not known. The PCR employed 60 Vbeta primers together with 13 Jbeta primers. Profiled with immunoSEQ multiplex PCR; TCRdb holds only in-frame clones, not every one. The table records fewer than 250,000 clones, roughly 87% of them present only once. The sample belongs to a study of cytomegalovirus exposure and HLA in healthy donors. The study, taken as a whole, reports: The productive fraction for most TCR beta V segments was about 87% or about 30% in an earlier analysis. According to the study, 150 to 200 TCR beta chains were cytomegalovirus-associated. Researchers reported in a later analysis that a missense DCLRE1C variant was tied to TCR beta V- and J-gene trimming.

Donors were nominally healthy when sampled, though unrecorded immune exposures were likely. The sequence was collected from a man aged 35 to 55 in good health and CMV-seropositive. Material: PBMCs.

CDR3 in amino acids: CATTSGVWYNEQFF. The DNA for the CDR3 is TGTGCCACTACCTCAGGGGTATGGTACAATGAGCAGTTCTTC. V gene TRBV6-1 combines with J gene TRBJ2-1; TRBD1 might be the D (6 bases). Trimming cost V 10 bases and J 4 bases, with 17 bases left between them. From germline, CDR1 is MNHNS and CDR2 SASEGT. The CDR3 totals 14 residues.